The rows below give T cell receptor beta chains drawn from one sample of a study of blood T cell repertoires in COVID-19. Repertoires were generated with immunoSEQ multiplex PCR, while TCRdb's copy carries only in-frame clones and drops some. The data hold fewer than 250,000 clones, with nearly 90% observed a single time. Sequencing was carried out using PBMCs or T cells enriched from blood (not recorded which). These receptors came from a man aged 25-45 years who had recovered from COVID-19. The CDR3 runs from the conserved cysteine through the conserved F or W. D genes are given only for firm matches. The size field is filled for only some rows; it gives once, few, many or a size class.

>once|TRBJ1-1|14|TRBV5-1|-
CASSLVTGTSEAFF
TGCGCCAGCAGCTTGGTCACAGGGACATCTGAAGCTTTCTTT
>-|TRBJ2-4|19|TRBV28|TRBD1
CASSLPGQGAYLAKNIQYF
TGTGCCAGCAGCTTACCCGGACAGGGAGCCTACCTAGCCAAAAACATTCAGTACTTC
>-|TRBJ2-1|17|TRBV5-4|TRBD2
CASSLGASGSSYNEQFF
TGTGCCAGCAGCTTGGGGGCTAGCGGGAGCTCCTACAATGAGCAGTTCTTC
>-|TRBJ1-5|15|TRBV19|-
CASTADRRSNQPQHF
TGTGCCAGTACGGCCGACAGGCGAAGCAATCAGCCCCAGCATTTT
>-|TRBJ1-2|14|TRBV27|-
CASSFKDGRYGYTF
TGTGCCAGCAGTTTCAAGGACGGGAGATATGGCTACACCTTC
>-|TRBJ2-5|15|TRBV5-1|-
CASSPPSPHQETQYF
TGCGCCAGCAGCCCCCCTAGCCCTCACCAAGAGACCCAGTACTTC
>-|TRBJ2-1|15|TRBV4-2|TRBD2
CASSQVPLAGNEQFF
TGTGCCAGCAGCCAAGTCCCACTAGCGGGCAATGAGCAGTTCTTC
>-|TRBJ2-7|12|TRBV30|-
CAWGGGLGEQYF
TGTGCATGGGGAGGGGGCCTGGGGGAGCAGTACTTC
>-|TRBJ2-7|15|TRBV5-1|TRBD2
CASTPIAGGSYEQYF
TGCGCCAGCACCCCGATAGCGGGAGGGTCCTACGAGCAGTACTTC
>-|TRBJ1-6|14|TRBV2|-
CASTRAEGNSPLHF
TGTGCCAGCACGCGGGCCGAGGGTAATTCACCCCTCCACTTT
>-|TRBJ1-5|15|TRBV30|-
CAWSLSANGNQPQHF
TGTGCCTGGTCGTTATCTGCGAATGGCAATCAGCCCCAGCATTTT
>-|TRBJ2-7|15|TRBV11-2|-
CASSLDRAYSYEQYF
TGTGCCAGCAGCTTAGACAGGGCCTACTCCTACGAGCAGTACTTC
>-|TRBJ2-7|15|TRBV3-1/TRBV3-2|-
CASSQEPDTYHEQYF
TGTGCCAGCAGCCAAGAACCGGACACCTATCACGAGCAGTACTTC
>-|TRBJ2-7|16|TRBV28|TRBD2
CASSFSLAELTYEQYF
TGTGCCAGCAGTTTCTCACTAGCGGAACTTACCTACGAGCAGTACTTC
>-|TRBJ2-1|17|TRBV28|-
CASSPAGTTMTYNEQFF
TGTGCCAGCAGTCCCGCGGGGACCACAATGACCTACAATGAGCAGTTCTTC
>-|TRBJ2-7|12|TRBV6-5|-
CASKRGLSEQYF
TGTGCCAGCAAAAGAGGTCTTAGCGAGCAGTACTTC
>-|TRBJ2-7|13|TRBV28|TRBD1
CASDSQGSYEQYF
TGTGCCAGCGATTCACAGGGGTCCTACGAGCAGTACTTC
>-|TRBJ1-2|14|TRBV19|TRBD1
CARIPGQIHYGYTF
TGTGCCAGGATCCCGGGACAGATACACTATGGCTACACCTTC
>few|TRBJ1-1|14|TRBV30|-
CAWGDKQVNTEAFF
TGTGCCTGGGGGGACAAACAGGTGAACACTGAAGCTTTCTTT
>once|TRBJ2-1|14|TRBV10-3|TRBD2
CAISSGGQYNEQFF
TGTGCCATCAGTTCGGGAGGGCAGTACAATGAGCAGTTCTTC
>once|TRBJ2-1|16|TRBV7-9|-
CASSPPRGSSYNEQFF
TGTGCCAGCAGCCCCCCGAGAGGCTCGTCCTACAATGAGCAGTTCTTC
>-|TRBJ2-5|12|TRBV12-5|-
CASGFSSETQYF
TGTGCTAGTGGTTTTTCCTCCGAGACCCAGTACTTC
>-|TRBJ1-1|13|TRBV3-1/TRBV3-2|-
CASSQGSGTEAFF
TGTGCCAGCAGCCAAGGATCAGGGACTGAAGCTTTCTTT
>few|TRBJ2-7|13|TRBV9|-
CASSVEQAYEQYF
TGTGCCAGCAGCGTAGAACAAGCCTACGAGCAGTACTTC
>-|TRBJ1-2|15|TRBV3-1/TRBV3-2|-
CASSHLRRTEDGYTF
TGTGCCAGCAGCCATTTAAGACGGACAGAGGACGGCTACACCTTC
>once|TRBJ1-2|12|TRBV12-3/TRBV12-4|-
CASSPRGYGYTF
TGTGCCAGCAGTCCCCGGGGCTATGGCTACACCTTC
>-|TRBJ1-2|11|TRBV6-5|TRBD1
CASSQGQVFTF
TGTGCCAGCAGTCAGGGACAGGTTTTCACCTTC
>-|TRBJ2-7|16|TRBV27|TRBD2
CASTRTLTGGLYEQYF
TGTGCCAGTACCCGAACCCTGACGGGGGGGCTCTACGAGCAGTACTTC
>-|TRBJ1-2|13|TRBV6-5|TRBD1
CASSQGQNYGYTF
TGTGCCAGCAGCCAGGGACAGAACTATGGCTACACCTTC
>-|TRBJ1-4|13|TRBV27|-
CASGWGANEKLFF
TGTGCCAGCGGGTGGGGGGCTAATGAAAAACTGTTTTTT